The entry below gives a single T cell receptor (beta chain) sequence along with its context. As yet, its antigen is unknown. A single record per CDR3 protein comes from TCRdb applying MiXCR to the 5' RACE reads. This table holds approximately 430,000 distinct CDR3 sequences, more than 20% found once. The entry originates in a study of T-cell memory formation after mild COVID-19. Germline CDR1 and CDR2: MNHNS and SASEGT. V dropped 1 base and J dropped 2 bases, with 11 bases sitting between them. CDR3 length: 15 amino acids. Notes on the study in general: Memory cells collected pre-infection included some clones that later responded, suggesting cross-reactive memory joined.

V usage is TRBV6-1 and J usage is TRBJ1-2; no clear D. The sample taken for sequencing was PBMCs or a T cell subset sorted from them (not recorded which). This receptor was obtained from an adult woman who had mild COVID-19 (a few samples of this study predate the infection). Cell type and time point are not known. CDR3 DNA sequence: TGTGCCAGCAGTGAAGGGAGGCGGACGAACTATGGCTACACCTTC. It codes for CASSEGRRTNYGYTF.